This T cell receptor beta chain originates from a study of blood T cells in healthy people across ages. A second PCR, run for roughly 6 to 11 cycles, used a sample-barcoded 5' primer plus a J-beta primer mix. TCRdb re-analysed the 5' RACE reads in MiXCR, keeping a single row per CDR3 protein. Here the sample spans more than 1 million distinct CDR3 sequences, around 43% being singletons. Sequences were obtained from blood. The TCR was taken from a woman aged 60-70 years in good health.

The CDR3 region has the DNA TGCGCCAGCAGCTCCGGGACAGCAAGCTCCTACAATGAGCAGTTCTTC. It codes for CASSSGTASSYNEQFF. This chain links TRBV10-2 with TRBJ2-1, with TRBD1 matching over 7 bases. Germline V gene data show CDR1 as WSHSY and CDR2 as SAAADI. There are 16 residues in the CDR3. V lost 6 bases to trimming and J lost 0 bases; unmatched junction nucleotides: 8.